This TCR beta chain was recovered during a study of blood T cell repertoires in COVID-19. This clone was seen more than once but under ten times. Original processing notes: Amplified reference gene primers provided the basis for estimating nucleated cell counts. Clones were read by immunoSEQ multiplex PCR, and TCRdb kept only the in-frame ones, dropping some. The V and J calls and clone size come from that table; D and trimming were worked out from the DNA. The data show under 300,000 clones, 85% to 90% seen once. Trimming left V 4 bases short and J 1 base short, with 10 bases between. CDR1 and CDR2 (germline): SEHNR, FQNEAQ (reference sequence). This CDR3 comprises 14 residues.

V gene TRBV7-9 combines with J gene TRBJ1-1, with D possibly TRBD1 on 6 matching bases. This clonotype was sampled from an older woman who had recovered from COVID-19. Source material: PBMCs or T cells enriched from blood (not recorded which). CDR3 in amino acids: CASSSQGQNTEAFF. CDR3 coding DNA: TGTGCCAGCAGCTCACAGGGACAGAACACTGAAGCTTTCTTT.